The entry below gives a single TCR beta chain sequence along with its context. Its antigen remains unidentified. This sample stems from a study of human T cells and chemical hapten exposure. Study-level background: Weekly diphenylcyclopropenone doses were given to patients' scalps across the approximately 23-week study.

TCRdb called the RACE reads again in MiXCR, with one record for every CDR3 protein. This table holds around 110,000 distinct CDR3 sequences, 12% found once. General study points: Expanded TCRs formed significantly more large CDR3 similarity clusters than controls. TCRs exceeding 1 in 1000 frequency stayed unchanged with DPC sensitization.

Regarding time point: patch test 1, 2 weeks after DPC sensitization. Treatment of the sample: therapeutic diphenylcyclopropenone sensitization with weekly scalp DPC. From whole blood left unfractionated, total RNA was extracted. The CDR3 length is 16 residues. Trimming cost V 0 bases and J 8 bases; bases outside gene matches: 5. Per germline, CDR1 SEHNR and CDR2 FQNEAQ (reference sequence). Source: whole blood, taken in connection with sensitization to the hapten diphenylcyclopropenone (DPC). This receptor was obtained from a woman aged 45 to 65 with alopecia areata. Some clones in this sample may be carry-over from other donors' samples. This chain uses TRBV7-9 with TRBJ2-1; 12 bases line up with TRBD2. The CDR3 here is CASSLARLAGGHEQFF. The CDR3 coding sequence is TGTGCCAGCAGCTTAGCTCGCCTAGCGGGAGGGCATGAGCAGTTCTTC.